This T cell receptor beta chain was documented in a study of shared clonotypes between healthy human individuals. Study details: CD8 memory received one plate per donor, CD8 naive two, CD4 memory three and CD4 naive three. Study-level findings and limits: Clonotypes shared by all four sorted-subset donors had higher generation probabilities than non-shared clonotypes.

In the study's own analysis: From ImmunoSEQ came sequences covering only the junction and carrying no quality scores, so filtering differed. Sequenced by immunoSEQ multiplex PCR; TCRdb stores in-frame clones only, minus some. V, J and clone size were drawn from that table, and D and trimming were deduced from the DNA. This table has a few million clones, about 94% appearing once. In the case of this clone: Its antigen remains unidentified.

Material: naive CD4+ T cells sorted from blood. The subset is: CD45RA+ positively selected. The receptor comes from a young man in good health.

For the CDR3, the DNA is TGTGCCAGCACGGGGGGGTCAGACTACGAGCAGTACTTC. Protein sequence: CASTGGSDYEQYF. V usage is TRBV28 and J usage is TRBJ2-7, with 8 bases lining up with TRBD2. The ends lost 7 bases at V and 3 bases at J; junction bases unmatched: 5. This CDR3 has 13 residues. CDR1 is MDHEN, CDR2 SYDVKM, per germline.